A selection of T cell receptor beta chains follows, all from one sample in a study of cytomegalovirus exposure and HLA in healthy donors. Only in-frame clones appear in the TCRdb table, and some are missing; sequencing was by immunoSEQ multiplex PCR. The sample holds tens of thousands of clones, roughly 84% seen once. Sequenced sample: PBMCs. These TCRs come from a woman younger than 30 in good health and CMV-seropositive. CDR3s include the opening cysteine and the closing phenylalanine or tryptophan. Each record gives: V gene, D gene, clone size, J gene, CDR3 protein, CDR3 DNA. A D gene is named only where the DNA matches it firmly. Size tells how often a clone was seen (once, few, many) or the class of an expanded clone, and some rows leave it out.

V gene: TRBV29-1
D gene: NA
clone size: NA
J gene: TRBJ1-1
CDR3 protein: CSVDKGNTEAFF
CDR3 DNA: TGCAGCGTGGACAAAGGCAACACTGAAGCTTTCTTT

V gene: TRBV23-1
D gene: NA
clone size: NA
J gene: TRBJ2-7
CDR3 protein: CASSHSRDIRSSEQYF
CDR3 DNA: TGCGCCAGCAGTCACTCCCGGGACATCCGAAGCAGCGAGCAGTACTTC

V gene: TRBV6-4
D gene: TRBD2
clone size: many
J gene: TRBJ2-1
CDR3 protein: CASSEESGGYNEQFF
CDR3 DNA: TGTGCCAGCAGTGAGGAAAGCGGGGGTTACAATGAGCAGTTCTTC

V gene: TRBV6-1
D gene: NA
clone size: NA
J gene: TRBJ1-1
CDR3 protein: CASSEKTTVNTEAFF
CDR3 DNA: TGTGCCAGCAGTGAAAAAACCACAGTGAACACTGAAGCTTTCTTT

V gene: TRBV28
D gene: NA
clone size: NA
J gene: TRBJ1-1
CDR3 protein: CASSSPLSGLMNTEAFF
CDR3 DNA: TGTGCCAGCAGTTCCCCCCTTTCTGGACTGATGAACACTGAAGCTTTCTTT

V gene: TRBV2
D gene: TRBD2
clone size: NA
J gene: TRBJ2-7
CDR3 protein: CASSEMAGGPYEQYF
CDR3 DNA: TGTGCCAGCAGTGAAATGGCGGGGGGGCCTTACGAGCAGTACTTC

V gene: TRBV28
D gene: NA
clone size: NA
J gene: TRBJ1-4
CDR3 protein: CASSWETGRGSEKLFF
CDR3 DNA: TGTGCCAGCAGTTGGGAGACCGGGAGAGGCTCTGAAAAACTGTTTTTT

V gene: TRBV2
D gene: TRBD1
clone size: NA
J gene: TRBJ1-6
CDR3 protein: CASTDQGADSPLHF
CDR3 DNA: TGTGCCAGCACCGACCAGGGGGCAGATTCACCCCTCCACTTT

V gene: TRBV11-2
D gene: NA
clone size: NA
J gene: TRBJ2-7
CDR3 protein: CASSLSTGYFYEQYF
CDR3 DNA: TGTGCCAGCAGCTTATCAACAGGGTATTTCTACGAGCAGTACTTC

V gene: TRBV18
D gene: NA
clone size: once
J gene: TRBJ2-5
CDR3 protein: CASSLEQVQETQYF
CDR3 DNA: TGTGCCAGCTCACTTGAACAGGTTCAAGAGACCCAGTACTTC